The 9 T cell receptor beta chains in this list originate from one sample, sequenced in a study of blood T cell repertoires in COVID-19. Only in-frame clones appear in the TCRdb table, and some are missing; sequencing was by immunoSEQ multiplex PCR. The sample yields about 370,000 clones, 80% to 90% seen once. Source material: peripheral blood. All receptors come from a woman under 40 with COVID-19, enrolled during active disease.

This rearrangement joins TRBV4-1 to TRBJ2-3; a possible D gene is TRBD2 (6 bases). Germline V gene sequence: CDR1 MGHRA, CDR2 YSYEKL. Between the trimmed V and J ends, which lost 2 bases and 2 bases, there was a span of 14 bases. The CDR3 loop spans 16 amino acids. For the CDR3, the DNA is TGCGCCAGCAGCCAATTGCCGGAGCGGGCCACAGATACGCAGTATTTT. Residues: CASSQLPERATDTQYF.

This chain joins TRBV2 and TRBJ2-5; 8 nucleotides line up with TRBD2. Germline CDR1 is SNHLY and CDR2 is FYNNEI. The CDR3 consists of 15 residues. The J segment lost 4 bases and the V segment lost 8 bases, leaving 12 bases of the junction unmatched. Here the CDR3 reads CASGGARGVGETQYF. The CDR3 coding sequence is TGTGCCAGCGGCGGGGCGCGGGGGGTAGGAGAGACCCAGTACTTC.

The J gene is TRBJ2-6, the V gene TRBV5-6; D may be TRBD1 (5 bases). Germline loops: CDR1 SGHDT, CDR2 YYEEEE. Between the trimmed V and J ends, which lost 5 bases and 4 bases, there was a span of 13 bases. This CDR3 has 15 residues. CDR3 sequence (DNA): TGTGCCAGCAGGAAGACAGATACCGGGGCCAACGTCCTGACTTTC. This gives the protein CASRKTDTGANVLTF.

The chain has TRBV7-2 and TRBJ2-2; 7 bases are shared with TRBD1. CDR1 is SGHTA, CDR2 FQGNSA, per germline. The trim removed 1 base at V and 4 bases at J, leaving 6 bases unmatched. This CDR3 region has 16 residues. CDR3 sequence (DNA): TGTGCCAGCAGCTTAGTAGGGACAGAGACCACCGGGGAGCTGTTTTTT. Protein: CASSLVGTETTGELFF.

The chain combines TRBV5-1 with TRBJ2-6, with 7 bases that match TRBD1. The germline CDR1 and CDR2 sequences are SGHRS and YFSETQ. CDR3 size: 18 residues. J lost 0 bases, V lost 0 bases, and 6 bases had no gene match. CDR3 in amino acids: CASSLAGTDRSGANVLTF. The CDR3 DNA reads as TGCGCCAGCAGCTTGGCCGGGACAGATCGCTCTGGGGCCAACGTCCTGACTTTC.

The CDR3 protein is CASSLGDSNYGYTF. For the CDR3, the DNA is TGTGCCAGCAGCCTAGGGGACAGCAACTATGGCTACACCTTC. The chain employs TRBV11-3 and TRBJ1-2; 7 nucleotides line up with TRBD1. Germline V gene sequence: CDR1 SGHNT, CDR2 YENEEA. Trimming at V came to 5 bases and at J to 2 bases, leaving 5 bases not matched to a gene. CDR3 size: 14 residues.

This sequence joins TRBV29-1 and TRBJ2-1; 8 bases are shared with TRBD2. V lost 5 bases, J lost 9 bases, and 9 bases stayed unmatched. The CDR3 covers 13 residues. The V gene's germline CDR1 is SQVTM and CDR2 ANQGSEA. CDR3 amino acids: CSVLVAGGGEQFF. The CDR3 region has the DNA TGCAGCGTTCTTGTCGCGGGAGGAGGTGAGCAGTTCTTC.

J is TRBJ2-7 and V is TRBV5-1, with 11 bases matching TRBD2. Germline CDR1 is SGHRS and CDR2 is YFSETQ. This CDR3 is 19 amino acids long. J lost 4 bases, V lost 4 bases, and 19 bases had no gene match. The CDR3 reads CASSLRAATRLAGGYEQYF. CDR3 DNA sequence: TGCGCCAGCAGCCTCCGGGCCGCAACCCGGCTAGCGGGGGGTTACGAGCAGTACTTC.

The chain has TRBV7-2 and TRBJ2-1; 7 nucleotides agree with TRBD2. Germline lookup yields CDR1 SGHTA and CDR2 FQGNSA. After removal of 5 bases from V and 2 bases from J, the junction contained 9 bases not matched to a gene. The CDR3 is 16 amino acids. CDR3 nucleotides: TGTGCCAGCAGCGCGACCGGGACTACCCCCTACAATGAGCAGTTCTTC. Its translation is CASSATGTTPYNEQFF.